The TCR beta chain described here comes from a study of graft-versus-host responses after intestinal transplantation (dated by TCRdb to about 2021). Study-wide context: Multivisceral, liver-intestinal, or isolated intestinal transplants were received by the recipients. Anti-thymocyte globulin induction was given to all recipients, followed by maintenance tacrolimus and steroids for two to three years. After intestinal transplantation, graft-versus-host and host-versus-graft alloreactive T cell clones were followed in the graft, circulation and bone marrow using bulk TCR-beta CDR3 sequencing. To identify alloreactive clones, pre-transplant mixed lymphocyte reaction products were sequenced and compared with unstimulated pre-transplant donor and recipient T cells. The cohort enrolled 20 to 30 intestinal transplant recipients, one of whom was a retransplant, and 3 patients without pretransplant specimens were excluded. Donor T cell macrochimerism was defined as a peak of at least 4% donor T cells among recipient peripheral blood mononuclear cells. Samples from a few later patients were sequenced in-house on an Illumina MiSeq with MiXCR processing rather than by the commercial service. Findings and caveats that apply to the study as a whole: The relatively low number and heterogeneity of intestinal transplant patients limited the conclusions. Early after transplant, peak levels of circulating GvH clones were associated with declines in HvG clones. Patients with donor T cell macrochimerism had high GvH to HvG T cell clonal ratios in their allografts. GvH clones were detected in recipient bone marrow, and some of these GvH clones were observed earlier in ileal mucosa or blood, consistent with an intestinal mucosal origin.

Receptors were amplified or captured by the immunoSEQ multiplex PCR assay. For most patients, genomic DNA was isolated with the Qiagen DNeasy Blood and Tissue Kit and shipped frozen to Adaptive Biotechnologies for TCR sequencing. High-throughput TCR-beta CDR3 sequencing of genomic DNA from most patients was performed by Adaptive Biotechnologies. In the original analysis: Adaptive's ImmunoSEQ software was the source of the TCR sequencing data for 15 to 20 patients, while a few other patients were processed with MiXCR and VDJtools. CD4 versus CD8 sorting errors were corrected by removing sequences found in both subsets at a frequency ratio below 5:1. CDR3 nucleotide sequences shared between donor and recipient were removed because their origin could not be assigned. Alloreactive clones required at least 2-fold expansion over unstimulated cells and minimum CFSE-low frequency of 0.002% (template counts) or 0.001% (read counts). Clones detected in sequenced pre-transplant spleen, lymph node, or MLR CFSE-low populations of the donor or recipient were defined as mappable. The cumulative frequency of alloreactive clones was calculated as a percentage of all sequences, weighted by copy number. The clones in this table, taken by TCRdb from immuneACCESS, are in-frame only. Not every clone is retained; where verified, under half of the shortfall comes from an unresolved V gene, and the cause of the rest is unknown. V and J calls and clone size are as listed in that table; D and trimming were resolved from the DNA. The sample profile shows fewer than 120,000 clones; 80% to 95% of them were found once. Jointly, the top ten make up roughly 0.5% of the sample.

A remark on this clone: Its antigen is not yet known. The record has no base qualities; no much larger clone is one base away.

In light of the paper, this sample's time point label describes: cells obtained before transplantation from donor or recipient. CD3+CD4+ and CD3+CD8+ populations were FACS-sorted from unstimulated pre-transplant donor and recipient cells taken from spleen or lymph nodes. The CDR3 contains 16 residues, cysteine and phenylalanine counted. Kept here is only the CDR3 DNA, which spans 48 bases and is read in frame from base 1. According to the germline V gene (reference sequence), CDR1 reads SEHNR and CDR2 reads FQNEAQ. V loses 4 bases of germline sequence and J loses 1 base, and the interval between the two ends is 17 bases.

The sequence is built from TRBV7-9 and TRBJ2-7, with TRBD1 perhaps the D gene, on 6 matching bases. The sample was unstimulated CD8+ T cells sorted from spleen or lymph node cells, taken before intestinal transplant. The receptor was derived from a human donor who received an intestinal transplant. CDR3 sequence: CASSSPGTHRSYEQYF. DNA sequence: TGTGCCAGCAGCTCTCCGGGGACACATCGTTCCTACGAGCAGTACTTC.